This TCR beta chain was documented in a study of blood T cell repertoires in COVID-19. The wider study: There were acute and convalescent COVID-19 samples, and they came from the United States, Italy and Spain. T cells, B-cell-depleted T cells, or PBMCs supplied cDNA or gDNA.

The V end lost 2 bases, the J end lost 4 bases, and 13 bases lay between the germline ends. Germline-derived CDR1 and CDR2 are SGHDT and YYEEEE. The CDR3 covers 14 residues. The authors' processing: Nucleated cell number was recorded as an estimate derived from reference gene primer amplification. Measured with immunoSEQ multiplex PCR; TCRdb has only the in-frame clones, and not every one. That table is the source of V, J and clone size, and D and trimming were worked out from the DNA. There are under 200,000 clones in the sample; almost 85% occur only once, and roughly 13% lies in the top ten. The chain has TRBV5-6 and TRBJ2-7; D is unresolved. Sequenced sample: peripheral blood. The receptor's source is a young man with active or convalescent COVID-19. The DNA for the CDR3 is TGTGCCAGCAGCTTTAAATATAGCACTTACGAGCAGTACTTC. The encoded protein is CASSFKYSTYEQYF.